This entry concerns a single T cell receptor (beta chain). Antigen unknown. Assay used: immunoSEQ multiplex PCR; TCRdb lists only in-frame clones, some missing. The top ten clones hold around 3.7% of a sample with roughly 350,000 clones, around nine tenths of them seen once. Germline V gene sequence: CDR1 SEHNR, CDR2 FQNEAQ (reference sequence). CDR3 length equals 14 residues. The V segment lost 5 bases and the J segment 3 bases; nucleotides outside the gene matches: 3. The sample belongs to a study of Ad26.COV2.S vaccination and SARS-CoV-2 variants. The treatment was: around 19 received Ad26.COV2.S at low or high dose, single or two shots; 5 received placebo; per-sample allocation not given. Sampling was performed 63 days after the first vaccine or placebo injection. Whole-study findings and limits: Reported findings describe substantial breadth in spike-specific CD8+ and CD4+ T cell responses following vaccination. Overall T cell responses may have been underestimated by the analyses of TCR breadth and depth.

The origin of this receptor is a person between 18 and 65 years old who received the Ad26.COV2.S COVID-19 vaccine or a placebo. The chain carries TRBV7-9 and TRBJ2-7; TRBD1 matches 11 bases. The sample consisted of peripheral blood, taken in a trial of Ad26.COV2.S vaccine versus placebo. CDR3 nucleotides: TGTGCCAGCAGCCTGGGACAGGGGGACTACGAGCAGTACTTC. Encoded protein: CASSLGQGDYEQYF.